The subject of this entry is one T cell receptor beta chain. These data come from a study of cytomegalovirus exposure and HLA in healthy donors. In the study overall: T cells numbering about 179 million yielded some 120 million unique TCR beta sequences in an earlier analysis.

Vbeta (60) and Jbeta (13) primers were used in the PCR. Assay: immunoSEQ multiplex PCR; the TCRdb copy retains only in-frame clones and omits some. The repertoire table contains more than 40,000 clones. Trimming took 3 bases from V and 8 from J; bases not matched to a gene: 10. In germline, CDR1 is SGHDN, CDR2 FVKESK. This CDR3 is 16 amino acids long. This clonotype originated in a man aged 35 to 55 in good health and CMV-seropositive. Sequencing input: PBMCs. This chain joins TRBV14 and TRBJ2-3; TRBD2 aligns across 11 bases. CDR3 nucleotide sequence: TGTGCCAGCAGCCACCCCGGGACTAGCGGCACCCGTACGCAGTATTTT. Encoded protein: CASSHPGTSGTRTQYF.